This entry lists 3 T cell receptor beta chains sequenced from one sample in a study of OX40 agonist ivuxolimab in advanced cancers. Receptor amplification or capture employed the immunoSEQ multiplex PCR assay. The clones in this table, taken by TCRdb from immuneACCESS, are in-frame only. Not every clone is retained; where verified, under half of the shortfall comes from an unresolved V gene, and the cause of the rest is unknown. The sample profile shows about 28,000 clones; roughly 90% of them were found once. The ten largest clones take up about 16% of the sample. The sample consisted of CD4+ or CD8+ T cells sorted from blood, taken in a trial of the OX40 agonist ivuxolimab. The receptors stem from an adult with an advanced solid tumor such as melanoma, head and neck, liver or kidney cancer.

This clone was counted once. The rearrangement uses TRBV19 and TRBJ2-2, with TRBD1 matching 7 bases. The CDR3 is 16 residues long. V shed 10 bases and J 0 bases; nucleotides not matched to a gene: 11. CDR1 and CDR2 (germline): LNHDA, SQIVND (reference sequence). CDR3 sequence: CATGQVLFANTGELFF. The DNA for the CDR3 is TGTGCCACCGGACAGGTCTTGTTCGCGAACACCGGGGAGCTGTTTTTT.

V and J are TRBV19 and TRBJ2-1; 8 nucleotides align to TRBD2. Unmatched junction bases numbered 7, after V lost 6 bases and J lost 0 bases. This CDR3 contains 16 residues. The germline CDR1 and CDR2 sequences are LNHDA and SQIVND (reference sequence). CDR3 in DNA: TGTGCCAGTAGCCGTAGCGGGACTTCCTCCTACAATGAGCAGTTCTTC. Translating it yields CASSRSGTSSYNEQFF.

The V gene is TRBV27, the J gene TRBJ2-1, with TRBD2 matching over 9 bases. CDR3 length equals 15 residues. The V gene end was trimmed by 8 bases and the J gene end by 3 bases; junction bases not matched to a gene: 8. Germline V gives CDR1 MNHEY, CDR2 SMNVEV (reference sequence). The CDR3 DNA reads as TGTGCCAGCCAACTCAGCGGGAGGTACTACAATGAGCAGTTCTTC. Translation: CASQLSGRYYNEQFF.